Sequencing of this T cell receptor beta chain was carried out in a study of T cell responses to AZD1222 COVID-19 vaccine. General study findings and limits: Repertoire collection took place solely once the T cell response had peaked. Increases in Spike-specific TCR breadth and depth were seen after two AZD1222 doses. Baseline testing showed seropositivity in only five to seven AZD1222 recipients.

Notes on this clone: Its target is unknown.

Libraries were prepared by immunoSEQ multiplex PCR; TCRdb keeps only in-frame clonotypes and omits some of them. This sample carries almost 70,000 clones, less than 85% of them seen once, and the ten largest clones take around 27%. Investigators merged groups given second doses at roughly 4 or roughly 12 weeks. Germline CDR1 reads SGHVS; CDR2 reads FNYEAQ. The CDR3 contains 15 residues. Trimming left V 0 bases short and J 5 bases short, with 10 bases between. V gene TRBV7-6 combines with J gene TRBJ2-2; D is possibly TRBD2 (6 bases). The source material was peripheral blood, sampled 28 days after the second AZD1222 dose. The sequence was collected from an adult who received the AZD1222 COVID-19 vaccine. CDR3 sequence reads: CASSLAGAGTGELFF. The CDR3 coding sequence is TGTGCCAGCAGCTTAGCAGGGGCGGGGACCGGGGAGCTGTTTTTT.